These T cell receptor beta chains were read from a single sample in a study of tumor-infiltrating lymphocytes in primary liver carcinoma. TCRdb re-called the multiplex PCR reads through MiXCR, storing one row per CDR3 protein. The sample holds 95,000 to 100,000 distinct CDR3 sequences; around 66% are singletons and the top ten take approximately 12%. The sample comprised liver tumor tissue from sampling region 2. Receptors were obtained from a woman between 55 and 75 years old with primary liver carcinoma and hepatitis B virus infection. Each CDR3 is given with its conserved first and last residue. The order of the fields is D gene, J gene, V gene, clone size, CDR3 DNA, CDR3 protein. The D gene is left open where the match is weak. Size tells how often a clone was seen (once, few, many) or the class of an expanded clone, and some rows leave it out.

TRBD1,TRBJ2-2,TRBV30,-,TGTGCCTGGAGACTACAGGGACAGGTTAAAGTCGTCGGGGAGCTGTTTTTT,CAWRLQGQVKVVGELFF
-,TRBJ2-1,TRBV6-5,many,TGTGCCAGCAGTTCCAATCGGAAGCAGTTCTTC,CASSSNRKQFF
TRBD1,TRBJ1-4,TRBV7-8,-,TGTGCCAGGAGCCACCGACAGGGTTCTAATGAAAAACTGTTTTTT,CARSHRQGSNEKLFF
-,TRBJ2-5,TRBV28,many,TGTGCCAGCAGTTTAGGACCCCCAGGGAGCCTCCAAGAGACCCAGTACTTC,CASSLGPPGSLQETQYF
TRBD1,TRBJ2-3,TRBV11-2,-,TGTGCCAACAGCTTAGGGGGCTGGCTAAGCACAGGTACGCAGTGTTTT,CANSLGGWLSTGTQCF
-,TRBJ2-2,TRBV5-1,-,TGCGCCAGCAGCTTGTTGGTAAACACCGGGGAGCTGTTTTTT,CASSLLVNTGELFF
-,TRBJ2-5,TRBV5-1,-,TGCGCCAGCAGCTTTGGCGTACAAGAGACCCAGTACTTC,CASSFGVQETQYF
TRBD1,TRBJ2-1,TRBV11-2,once,TGTGCCAGCAGCTCCGACCGGGGCAGGGGGACCCAGGTCTCCTACAATGAGCAGTTCTTC,CASSSDRGRGTQVSYNEQFF
TRBD2,TRBJ2-1,TRBV2,-,TGTGCCAGCAAAGCGGGAGGCCCATATAGCTCCTACAATGAGCAGTTCTTC,CASKAGGPYSSYNEQFF
-,TRBJ1-1,TRBV28,-,TGTGCCTGCAGTCCGACGGGACAAGGTAACACTGAAGCTTTCTTT,CACSPTGQGNTEAFF
-,TRBJ1-1,TRBV6-6,-,TGTACCAGCAGTTATACAGGGAGAGACGGCACTGAAGCTTTCTTT,CTSSYTGRDGTEAFF
TRBD1,TRBJ1-2,TRBV28,-,TGTGCCAGCAGGTTCGGGGAAGGGGGCTCCTTCTATAGCTACACCTTC,CASRFGEGGSFYSYTF
TRBD1,TRBJ2-1,TRBV28,once,TGTGCCAGCAGTTCGACCCTCCGGGACAGGGGGCGGAATGATCAGTTCTTC,CASSSTLRDRGRNDQFF
TRBD2,TRBJ2-7,TRBV13,-,TGTACCAGCAGCCCAGACGGGACTAGCGGGAGTCCCGAGCAGTACTTC,CTSSPDGTSGSPEQYF
TRBD1,TRBJ2-7,TRBV6-1,-,TGCGCCAGAAGTACTACAGGGGCCCGCGGCTCCTACGAGCAGTACTTC,CARSTTGARGSYEQYF
-,TRBJ1-5,TRBV28,many,TGTGCCAGCACCCTCGGGGGCTTTCAGCCCCAGCATTTT,CASTLGGFQPQHF
-,TRBJ2-3,TRBV11-1,medium-sized,TGTGCCAGCAGCTTAGAGGGACTCAGCCCCACAGATACGCAGTATTTT,CASSLEGLSPTDTQYF
TRBD1,TRBJ2-1,TRBV29-1,-,TGCAGCGTTGAAGATTCGGACGGGACAGGGGCTTACAATGAGCTGTTCTTC,CSVEDSDGTGAYNELFF
TRBD2,TRBJ2-1,TRBV11-3,-,TGTGCCAGCAGCTTAGATGGGGGGGTCTACGATGAGCAGTTCTTT,CASSLDGGVYDEQFF
-,TRBJ2-5,TRBV20-1,few,TGCAGTGCTATAGGTAGACCAGAGACCCAGTACTTC,CSAIGRPETQYF
TRBD2,TRBJ2-3,TRBV29-1,many,TGCAGCGTTGAAGGAGCGGGAGGGCCGGATACGCAGTATTTT,CSVEGAGGPDTQYF
-,TRBJ1-1,TRBV28,-,TGTGCCAGTAGAAAATCATGGGGTTTGAACACTGAAGCTTTCTTT,CASRKSWGLNTEAFF
-,TRBJ2-5,TRBV6-5,-,TGTGCCAGCAGGAGGAGGTTCGGGTATCAAGAGACCAAGTACTTC,CASRRRFGYQETKYF
-,TRBJ2-3,TRBV12-3/TRBV12-4,-,TGTGCCTGCAGCTGCGGACAGATTAGCACAGATACGCAGTATTTT,CACSCGQISTDTQYF
TRBD1,TRBJ2-5,TRBV18,-,TGTGCCAACTCACCGCGGACAGGAGCAGCTCAAGAGACCCAGTACTTC,CANSPRTGAAQETQYF
TRBD2,TRBJ2-1,TRBV10-2,many,TGCGCCAGCAGTGAGATCCAGCGGGGGAACAATGAGCAGTTCTTC,CASSEIQRGNNEQFF
-,TRBJ2-5,TRBV5-5,many,TGTGCCAGCAGCTTGCAAATACAGTTGTCAGAGACCCAGTACTTC,CASSLQIQLSETQYF
-,TRBJ2-7,TRBV11-2,-,TGTACCAGCAGCCCTGACAGACTCTACGAGCAGAACTTC,CTSSPDRLYEQNF
TRBD2,TRBJ2-3,TRBV5-1,-,TGCGCCAGCAGCTACGGGACTAGCGGCTGGAGCACAGATACGCAGTATTTT,CASSYGTSGWSTDTQYF
-,TRBJ2-2,TRBV18,-,TGTGCCAGCTCACCCTTTACCGCCGGGACCGAAACCGGGGATCTGTTTTTT,CASSPFTAGTETGDLFF
-,TRBJ2-7,TRBV11-2,-,TGTGCCAGCAGTATAGCCCGAGCATACGAGCAGTACTTC,CASSIARAYEQYF
-,TRBJ1-4,TRBV6-5,many,TGTGCCAGCAGTTACTCAGGGTATGAAAAACTGTTTTTT,CASSYSGYEKLFF
-,TRBJ2-1,TRBV18,-,TGTGCCAGCTCAAGCGACAGGAACAATGAGCAGTTCTTC,CASSSDRNNEQFF
TRBD1,TRBJ1-5,TRBV30,-,TGTGCCTGGACTGACGACAGGGGTTTCGGAAATCAGCCCGAACATTTT,CAWTDDRGFGNQPEHF
-,TRBJ2-1,TRBV4-2,once,TGTGCCAGCAGCCAAGATACGACGGGATGGGTCAATGAGCAGTTCTTC,CASSQDTTGWVNEQFF
TRBD2,TRBJ2-3,TRBV30,-,TGTGCCTGGAGTGTGGGACTACATACAGATACGAAGTATTTT,CAWSVGLHTDTKYF
-,TRBJ1-5,TRBV6-6,-,TGTGCCAGCAGTTACCTGGGGGCTGGACAACCCCAGCATTTT,CASSYLGAGQPQHF
TRBD1,TRBJ1-6,TRBV28,few,TGTGCCAGCAGCCCGGGACAGGGGAATTCACCCCTCCACTTT,CASSPGQGNSPLHF
-,TRBJ2-7,TRBV11-1,-,TGTGCCAGCGGCTTCAGAGACAGCTACGAGCAGTACTTC,CASGFRDSYEQYF
TRBD2,TRBJ2-2,TRBV7-9,-,TGTGCCGCAGTGGCCTTCCGCGGGAGGGCCGGGGAGCTGTTTTTT,CAAVAFRGRAGELFF
TRBD1,TRBJ1-1,TRBV12-3/TRBV12-4,many,TGTGCCAGCAGCCCGCAGGGGGGGCTCACTGAAGCTTTCTTT,CASSPQGGLTEAFF
-,TRBJ1-5,TRBV6-1,-,TGTGACAGCAGTGCGCGGTCCGAGGGGGGTCAGCCCCAGCATTTT,CDSSARSEGGQPQHF
TRBD1,TRBJ2-1,TRBV29-1,-,TGCAGCTTGTGGACAGGGGGACCCTACAATGAGCTGTTCTTC,CSLWTGGPYNELFF
-,TRBJ2-3,TRBV11-2,-,TGTGCCAGGAGCTTAGAAAGGGAGATCGATAGGCAGTATTTT,CARSLEREIDRQYF
-,TRBJ2-2,TRBV29-1,once,TGCAGCGTTGTGAGCGGGTTGAACACCGGGGAGATGTTTTTT,CSVVSGLNTGEMFF
-,TRBJ1-4,TRBV20-1,-,TGCAGTGCCAAAAGGGACCGCGGTTGGGAAAAACTGTTTTTT,CSAKRDRGWEKLFF
-,TRBJ2-1,TRBV18,-,TGTGTCAGCTCACCACAAGGTTGGCTCGATGAGCTGTTCTTC,CVSSPQGWLDELFF
-,TRBJ2-3,TRBV5-1,-,TGCACCGGCAGCTTGACCGGACACCCGGAAGCAGATACGCAGTATTTT,CTGSLTGHPEADTQYF
TRBD2,TRBJ2-2,TRBV6-1,many,TGTGCCAGCAGTGTCGAGGGACTAGCAAGGGGCGGGGAGCTGTTTTTT,CASSVEGLARGGELFF
-,TRBJ2-7,TRBV11-3,-,TGTGCCAGCACCTTAAGCGGGTGGGAGCACGAACAGTACTTC,CASTLSGWEHEQYF
TRBD1,TRBJ1-4,TRBV13,many,TGTGCCAGCAGCTTATCCGGGACAGGGACCGTAAAACTGTTTTTT,CASSLSGTGTVKLFF
TRBD2,TRBJ2-1,TRBV5-1,-,TGCGCCAGCAGCTCGGGGGGGGCTAGCGGGATCAATGAGCAGTTCTTC,CASSSGGASGINEQFF
-,TRBJ2-3,TRBV7-3,-,TGTGCCAGCAGCTCTAGCGGCACAGATACGCAGTATTTT,CASSSSGTDTQYF